Listed here are 27 T cell receptor beta chains from one sample, sequenced in a study of cytomegalovirus exposure and HLA in healthy donors. Clones were read by immunoSEQ multiplex PCR, and TCRdb kept only the in-frame ones, dropping some. The sample has hundreds of thousands of clones, 86% seen once; the top ten hold 0.83%. The sequenced sample consisted of PBMCs. The receptors were gathered from a woman under 30 in good health and CMV-seronegative.

The genes are TRBV5-4 and TRBJ1-1; no clear D. This CDR3 spans 16 amino acids. Germline V gene data show CDR1 as SGHNT and CDR2 as YYREEE (reference sequence). Trimming shortened V by 1 base and J by 6 bases, and 19 bases separated the two germline ends. The CDR3 here is CASSLSAWQDPAEAFF. Written as DNA, the CDR3 is TGTGCCAGCAGCTTGAGTGCGTGGCAGGATCCGGCTGAAGCTTTCTTT.

This clone was seen once. The chain recombines TRBV7-8 with TRBJ2-5; D might be TRBD2 (5 bases). V gave up 1 base and J gave up 1 base, with 16 bases separating them. The germline gives CDR1 SGHVS, CDR2 FQNEAQ. This CDR3 region has 17 residues. CDR3 in DNA: TGTGCCAGCAGCTTAGAACCAGGCGGCGGGTTCCAAGAGACCCAGTACTTC. Its protein is CASSLEPGGGFQETQYF.

The gene calls are TRBV2 and TRBJ1-6; TRBD1 agrees at 9 bases. This CDR3 region has 15 residues. V was pared by 4 bases and J by 7 bases, with 5 bases of the junction left unmatched. Germline V gene sequence: CDR1 SNHLY, CDR2 FYNNEI. As DNA, the CDR3 is TGTGCCAGCAGTGCAAACAGGGGGCAGAATTCACCCCTCCACTTT. Translating it yields CASSANRGQNSPLHF.

The chain uses TRBV27 and TRBJ1-2; 9 bases are a match to TRBD1. The CDR3 has 13 residues. From germline, CDR1 is MNHEY and CDR2 SMNVEV (reference sequence). V gave up 2 bases and J gave up 7 bases; unmatched junction bases: 2. The DNA for the CDR3 is TGTGCCAGCAGTTTAACAGGGGGCGTTGGCTACACCTTC. This sequence encodes CASSLTGGVGYTF.

The chain combines TRBV5-6 with TRBJ1-2, with unresolved D. The length of the CDR3 is 13 residues. Germline-derived CDR1 and CDR2 are SGHDT and YYEEEE. The V end lost 4 bases, the J end lost 8 bases, and 15 bases lay between the germline ends. Written as DNA, the CDR3 is TGTGCCAGCAGCATCCACGGTATTAAGGGCTACACCTTC. It yields the protein CASSIHGIKGYTF. Full variable domain (rest looked up from reference TRBV5-6 and TRBJ1-2): DAGVTQSPTHLIKTRGQQVTLRCSPKSGHDTVSWYQQALGQGPQFIFQYYEEEERQRGNFPDRFSGHQFPNYSSELNVNALLLGDSALYLCASSIHGIKGYTFGSGTRLTVV.

V gene TRBV5-1 combines with J gene TRBJ1-2, with 10 bases lining up with TRBD1. Unmatched junction bases numbered 9, after V lost 5 bases and J lost 2 bases. This CDR3 has 16 amino acids. Germline-derived CDR1 and CDR2 are SGHRS and YFSETQ. The CDR3 DNA reads as TGCGCCAGCAGACGACAGGGGGCGACAACAAACTATGGCTACACCTTC. Its protein is CASRRQGATTNYGYTF.

Ten or more counts support this clone. The rearrangement uses TRBV29-1 and TRBJ1-5, with a weak D call TRBD1 (5 bases). Germline CDR1 and CDR2: SQVTM and ANQGSEA. The CDR3 runs 14 residues. Trimming removed 7 bases at V and 3 bases at J, with 16 bases between. In DNA form, the CDR3 reads TGCAGCGCCTTGGAGGGCAGGGCCAATCAGCCCCAGCATTTT. This sequence encodes CSALEGRANQPQHF.

The chain uses TRBV28 and TRBJ1-4; tentatively, D is TRBD1 (5 bases). Germline V gene data show CDR1 as MDHEN and CDR2 as SYDVKM. The CDR3 loop spans 16 amino acids. The V end lost 7 bases, the J end lost 0 bases, and 15 bases lay between the germline ends. CDR3: CASTLRAGTTNEKLFF. CDR3 sequence (DNA): TGTGCCAGCACCCTCCGGGCAGGGACAACTAATGAAAAACTGTTTTTT.

The chain carries TRBV2 and TRBJ1-2, with D tentatively TRBD1 (6 bases). The V end was cut by 8 bases, the J end by 4 bases, with 17 bases between. The germline gives CDR1 SNHLY, CDR2 FYNNEI. The CDR3 covers 14 residues. This chain's CDR3 is CASGRGAFFYGYTF. The CDR3 DNA reads as TGTGCCAGCGGGAGGGGGGCTTTTTTCTATGGCTACACCTTC.

The gene calls are TRBV10-3 and TRBJ2-1; 8 bases align to TRBD2. The germline gives CDR1 ENHRY, CDR2 SYGVKD. Trimming at V came to 2 bases and at J to 0 bases, leaving 6 bases not matched to a gene. This CDR3 has 17 amino acids. The CDR3 region is CAISEVSSGSSYNEQFF. For the CDR3, the DNA is TGTGCCATCAGTGAGGTATCGAGCGGGAGCTCCTACAATGAGCAGTTCTTC.

The V gene is TRBV5-1, the J gene TRBJ1-1; 10 bases agree with TRBD1. The germline gives CDR1 SGHRS, CDR2 YFSETQ. V lost 2 bases, J lost 4 bases, and 8 bases stayed unmatched. CDR3 length: 16 amino acids. The CDR3 bases are TGCGCCAGCAGCTTAAGACAGGGGGCCATGGGCACTGAAGCTTTCTTT. This encodes CASSLRQGAMGTEAFF.

The V and J genes are TRBV11-2 and TRBJ2-3; D may be TRBD1 (5 bases). V was pared by 4 bases and J by 3 bases, with 14 bases between. In germline, CDR1 is SGHAT, CDR2 FQNNGV. The CDR3 has 15 residues. CDR3 protein: CASSYLGLRTDTQYF. The CDR3 coding sequence is TGTGCCAGCAGCTACCTGGGGCTCCGGACAGATACGCAGTATTTT.

The chain is built from TRBV12-2 and TRBJ2-7; the DNA was not compared with TRBD1, the D call given in the table. TRBV12-2 is labeled a pseudogene. There are 17 residues in the CDR3. The CDR3 sequence is CASRSISQGAPRHEQYF. CDR3 coding DNA: TGTGCAAGTCGCTCCATCTCGCAGGGTGCCCCCCGGCACGAGCAGTACTTC.

On this clone: The sample carries other DNA sequences with the same CDR3. The chain couples TRBV19 to TRBJ1-1, with D unclear. Germline CDR1 is LNHDA and CDR2 is SQIVND (reference sequence). Trimming removed 4 bases from V and 1 base from J, with 7 bases in between. The CDR3 totals 13 residues. CDR3 in DNA: TGTGCCAGTAGTAGCACGGGGAACACTGAAGCTTTCTTT. It specifies CASSSTGNTEAFF.

The chain joins TRBV27 to TRBJ1-2, with D unclear. The CDR3 is 13 residues long. V lost 6 bases and J lost 2, with 10 bases in between. From germline, CDR1 is MNHEY and CDR2 SMNVEV (reference sequence). Here the CDR3 DNA reads TGTGCCAGCAGCATCGTACAGAACTATGGCTACACCTTC. It encodes CASSIVQNYGYTF.

This sequence joins TRBV5-1 and TRBJ2-7, with 8 bases matching TRBD1. The CDR3 is made up of 14 amino acids. Germline loops: CDR1 SGHRS, CDR2 YFSETQ. The V and J ends lost 7 bases and 7 bases, in that order; junction bases with no gene match: 13. This CDR3 is CASRQRGQGAEQYF. For the CDR3, the DNA is TGCGCCAGCCGGCAGAGAGGGCAGGGGGCAGAGCAGTACTTC.

The chain combines TRBV4-1 with TRBJ1-5, with a possible D match to TRBD1 (5 bases). The germline gives CDR1 MGHRA, CDR2 YSYEKL. CDR3 size: 18 residues. V lost 2 bases and J 7 bases, leaving 24 bases between the germline ends. The CDR3 region has the DNA TGCGCCAGCAGCCAACTCACCGGGGGGGTCCCTTCAGGGCAGCCCCAGCATTTT. Amino acid sequence: CASSQLTGGVPSGQPQHF.

The chain joins TRBV6-5 to TRBJ1-1, with D unclear. Germline V CDR1 and CDR2: MNHEY, SVGAGI. CDR3 length equals 13 residues. Trimming removed 5 bases from V and 6 bases from J, with 13 bases in between. The CDR3 loop reads CASSPTGRAEAFF. In nucleotides, the CDR3 is TGTGCCAGCAGTCCCACCGGGAGGGCTGAAGCTTTCTTT.

The chain couples TRBV27 to TRBJ2-1; TRBD2 matches at 7 bases. Germline V gene data show CDR1 as MNHEY and CDR2 as SMNVEV (reference sequence). The trim removed 5 bases at V and 7 bases at J, leaving 11 bases unmatched. The CDR3 has 15 amino acids. The CDR3 here is CASSPTAGVVNEQFF. The CDR3 coding sequence is TGTGCCAGCAGTCCAACGGCGGGAGTTGTAAATGAGCAGTTCTTC.

Details on this clone: This CDR3 is also generated by other DNA sequences in the sample. The DNA for the CDR3 is TGTGCCAGCAGTTTAGTGTCCTCCACTGAAGCTTTCTTT. It codes for CASSLVSSTEAFF. This chain joins TRBV28 and TRBJ1-1; D is undetermined. There are 13 residues in the CDR3. From germline, CDR1 is MDHEN and CDR2 SYDVKM. V shed 2 bases and J shed 4 bases, with 8 bases lying between them.

This clone was seen only a few times. One junction end does not reproduce the germline sequence, and a read error may be involved. The rearrangement joins TRBV11-2 to TRBJ2-7; TRBD1 aligns across 10 bases. The length of the CDR3 is 11 residues. CDR1 SGHAT and CDR2 FQNNGV come from the germline V gene. The CDR3 spells CASSSGTGAPF. As DNA, the CDR3 is TGTGCCAGCAGCTCGGGGACAGGGGCCCCCTTC.

V gene TRBV27 combines with J gene TRBJ2-5; no reliable D call. This CDR3 has 14 residues. Between the trimmed V and J ends, which lost 6 bases and 5 bases, there was a span of 16 bases. Germline V gene lookup returns CDR1 MNHEY and CDR2 SMNVEV (reference sequence). CDR3 region: CASSHYLELETQYF. CDR3 sequence (DNA): TGTGCCAGCAGCCACTATCTAGAACTTGAGACCCAGTACTTC.

In regard to this clone: The same CDR3 also results from other DNA sequences found in this sample. The gene calls are TRBV4-1 and TRBJ2-7, with D possibly TRBD2 on 6 matching bases. Germline CDR1 is MGHRA and CDR2 is YSYEKL. The ends were cut back, 0 bases at V and 2 bases at J, with 8 bases in the middle. The CDR3 is 14 amino acids. The CDR3 DNA sequence: TGCGCCAGCAGCCAAGAGGGGGGACCCTACGAGCAGTACTTC. As protein: CASSQEGGPYEQYF.

This clone was detected once. The V call is TRBV4-2, the J call TRBJ1-1, with D possibly TRBD1 on 6 matching bases. Germline CDR1 is LGHNA and CDR2 is YNFKEQ. V lost 3 bases, J lost 1 base, and 12 bases lay in between. CDR3 length equals 15 residues. The CDR3 here is CASSQGDRWNTEAFF. DNA of the CDR3: TGTGCCAGCAGCCAGGGTGACAGGTGGAACACTGAAGCTTTCTTT.

The gene calls are TRBV30 and TRBJ2-7; D not resolved. Per germline, CDR1 GTSNPN and CDR2 SVGIG (reference sequence). V was cut by 5 bases and J by 3 bases, with 11 bases left in between. CDR3 size: 12 residues. CDR3 nucleotide sequence: TGTGCCTGGGGTCGACTTGACTACGAGCAGTACTTC. Protein sequence: CAWGRLDYEQYF.

In DNA form, the CDR3 reads TGTGCCAGCAGTTACTCGGACAGGGCAACGTACGAGCAGTACTTC. Translation gives CASSYSDRATYEQYF. The genes are TRBV6-6 and TRBJ2-7, with 8 bases matching TRBD1. With 0 bases clipped from V and 4 bases from J, the junction kept 5 bases outside the gene matches. Germline V gene sequence: CDR1 MNHNY, CDR2 SVGAGI (reference sequence). This CDR3 is 15 amino acids long.

The V call is TRBV15, the J call TRBJ2-7; 8 bases align to TRBD1. Germline loops: CDR1 LNHNV, CDR2 YYDKDF (reference sequence). This CDR3 is 13 amino acids long. V shed 0 bases and J 10 bases; nucleotides not matched to a gene: 5. CDR3 coding DNA: TGTGCCACCAGCAGAGATCGCAGGGGGCGACAGTACTTC. Translated, it gives CATSRDRRGRQYF.